Shown below are 3 T cell receptor beta chains from a single sample sequenced in a study of blood T cell repertoires in COVID-19 (TCRdb year 2020). Library prep was done by the immunoSEQ multiplex PCR assay. In its TCRdb copy, this immuneACCESS table keeps in-frame sequences only and misses some clones. Where compared with another copy, unresolved V genes explain less than half of these, and the others have no known cause. This sample has some 200,000 clones in its table, and roughly 87% of those were observed once. Of the sample, 20% to 25% is held by the ten largest clones. Sequencing was carried out using peripheral blood. The receptors here all came from a man aged 55 to 70 with active or convalescent COVID-19.

This rearrangement joins TRBV9 to TRBJ1-1; TRBD1 matches 9 bases. The CDR3 is made up of 14 amino acids. Germline V gives CDR1 SGDLS, CDR2 YYNGEE. V dropped 3 bases and J dropped 12; count of bases not matched to a gene: 12. The CDR3 reads CASSATGGAVGTFF. The CDR3 DNA reads TGTGCCAGCAGCGCCACAGGGGGCGCGGTCGGGACTTTCTTT.

This clone is a singleton in its sample. V is TRBV20-1 and J is TRBJ2-2, with TRBD2 matching 8 bases. This CDR3 region has 16 residues. The trim removed 3 bases at V and 8 bases at J, leaving 14 bases unmatched. CDR1 is DFQATT and CDR2 is SNEGSKA in the germline V gene (reference sequence). The CDR3 coding sequence is TGCAGTGCTAGTACTAGCGGAACCCCCCCGGGAGGGGAGCTGTTTTTT. Translation: CSASTSGTPPGGELFF.

The chain uses TRBV10-3 and TRBJ1-2; the D gene is possibly TRBD1 (5 bases). The germline CDR1 and CDR2 sequences are ENHRY and SYGVKD. The CDR3 runs to 15 residues. With 4 bases removed from V and 6 bases from J, the gap between germline ends came to 18 bases. The DNA of the CDR3 is TGTGCCATCAGTGCTAACAGGCCTCTTTTTGATGGCTACACCTTC. Its translation: CAISANRPLFDGYTF.